The clone carrying this TCR beta chain appeared many times. TCRdb reassembled clones from the PCR reads with MiXCR. The sample has about 20,000 clones, approximately 16% seen once. The V gene's germline CDR1 is KGHSH and CDR2 LQKENI. Losses at the gene ends were 3 bases for V and 1 base for J; bases not matched to a gene: 2. The CDR3 loop spans 15 amino acids. This sample was taken from a study of metastatic and nonmetastatic thyroid tumors. About the research overall: Malignant and benign thyroid patients had repertoires compared in peripheral blood and tumor or nodule tissue.

Every patient underwent thyroid surgery untreated. The chain combines TRBV18 with TRBJ2-2; 7 bases line up with TRBD1. The sequencing input was tumor tissue. The sequence came from a female donor with papillary thyroid cancer or a benign thyroid nodule (not recorded which). Some clones in this sample may be carry-over from other donors' samples. This CDR3 reads CASSPRGQNTGELFF. In nucleotides, the CDR3 is TGTGCCAGCTCACCTAGGGGGCAGAACACCGGGGAGCTGTTTTTT.